Below, 3 T cell receptor beta chains from the same sample are listed, as sequenced in a study of blood T cell repertoires in COVID-19. The data were produced by immunoSEQ multiplex PCR, yet TCRdb's version contains in-frame clones alone and is incomplete. Of 85,000 to 100,000 clones listed, less than 90% are singletons. Sequences were obtained from peripheral blood. The receptors originated from a man in his sixties with acute or convalescent COVID-19.

The V and J genes are TRBV11-2 and TRBJ1-6; 7 bases line up with TRBD1. V shed 1 base, J shed 0 bases, and the junction held 3 bases outside the gene matches. Germline V gene sequence: CDR1 SGHAT, CDR2 FQNNGV. The CDR3 has 17 amino acids. The CDR3: CASSLGQGSSYNSPLHF. The CDR3 bases are TGTGCCAGCAGCTTAGGACAGGGCAGCTCCTATAATTCACCCCTCCACTTT. The full variable domain, its missing parts supplied by reference TRBV11-2 and TRBJ1-6, is EAGVAQSPRYKIIEKRQSVAFWCNPISGHATLYWYQQILGQGPKLLIQFQNNGVVDDSQLPKDRFSAERLKGVDSTLKIQPAKLEDSAVYLCASSLGQGSSYNSPLHFGNGTRLTVT.

This clone was counted between two and nine times. This rearrangement joins TRBV18 to TRBJ1-1, with no clear D. V lost 2 bases and J lost 1, with 11 bases in between. The CDR3 contains 15 residues. Germline values: CDR1 KGHSH, CDR2 LQKENI. CDR3 coding DNA: TGTGCCAGCTCACCATTAGAGGGTAGGAACACTGAAGCTTTCTTT. This sequence encodes CASSPLEGRNTEAFF.

The CDR3, as DNA: TGTGCCAGCAGCTTATACGGAGGGGCTCTCTGGAACTCCTACGAGCAGTACTTC. As protein: CASSLYGGALWNSYEQYF. This chain uses TRBV7-9 with TRBJ2-7; weak D call: TRBD2 (6 bases). Germline CDR1 is SEHNR and CDR2 is FQNEAQ (reference sequence). The CDR3 runs to 18 residues. V lost 2 bases and J lost 0, with 20 bases in between. Complete variable domain (other parts from reference TRBV7-9 and TRBJ2-7): DTGVSQNPRHKITKRGQNVTFRCDPISEHNRLYWYRQTLGQGPEFLTYFQNEAQLEKSRLLSDRFSAERPKGSFSTLEIQRTEQGDSAMYLCASSLYGGALWNSYEQYFGPGTRLTVT.